This T cell receptor (beta chain) was captured in a study of blood T cell repertoires in COVID-19 (TCRdb year 2020). About the study as a whole: Samples from collaborators originated in the United States, Italy and Spain and spanned both the acute and convalescent phases of COVID-19. The prospective study material was composed of cDNA or gDNA derived from T cells, B-cell-depleted T cells, or PBMCs. The dataset comprised deeply sampled blood TCRbeta repertoires from subjects exposed to, actively infected with, or recovered from COVID-19. The repertoires were released in a freely available public database meant as a resource for research on the immune response to SARS-CoV-2. The samples were drawn from two sources: the first 160 participants of the ongoing ImmuneRACE study, and over 1,000 subjects contributed by 6 global collaborators. A de-identified subject ID, COVID-19 status, age in years and sex were almost always included in the sample metadata. Where available, HLA class I and class II types were taken from metadata supplied by the sample provider and were not determined by assay-based typing. Broad study findings and their caveats: The amount of clinical and demographic metadata varied by source and participant and was provided uncurated.

In the prospective study, participants were about 18 to 95 years old, resided in fewer than 25 geographic areas of the United States, and were enrolled through a virtual design. In the prospective study, cohorts were assigned on the basis of participant-reported clinical history obtained from a screening survey and a study questionnaire. Recovered participants in ImmuneRACE Cohort 3 were defined as having two consecutive negative NP/OP PCR tests, clearance from a healthcare professional, or resolution of symptoms. Each participant in the prospective study had whole blood, serum and a nasopharyngeal or oropharyngeal swab collected by mobile phlebotomists. Prospective study participants could optionally give additional blood draws and questionnaires over a 2-month period. Blood samples from the prospective study were shipped frozen or at room temperature prior to DNA extraction. As to this clone: Its binding antigen is unknown. Per-nucleotide qualities are absent, and no much larger clonotype sits a single base away.

The immunoSEQ Assay, a bias-controlled multiplex PCR, was used to amplify TCRbeta CDR3 regions from genomic DNA. In the paper's pipeline: Within the assay, amplification of reference gene primers was used to estimate how many nucleated cells each sample contained. To quantify the absolute abundance of each unique TCRbeta CDR3 rearrangement, sequence reads were collapsed and filtered. For each sample, productive Simpson clonality was calculated as the square root of Simpson's diversity index across productive rearrangements. This immuneACCESS table, as held by TCRdb, lists in-frame sequences with V and J called but not all clones. Of the missing ones, under half trace to an unresolved V gene in checked studies; the others have no known cause. That table supplies the V and J calls and clone size; D and trimming were determined from the DNA. This sample holds a few hundred thousand clones; 88% were observed only once. The ten largest clones capture around 0.92% of the sample.

Taken from the germline V gene, the CDR1 and CDR2 loops are MGHDK and SYGVNS. The CDR3 contains 14 residues, cysteine and phenylalanine counted. CDR3 DNA only is kept here, 42 bases in frame from base 1. At the junction V is shortened by 6 bases and J by 3 bases; bases outside the gene matches: 2. The TCR was taken from a woman in her 30s who had recovered from COVID-19. The rearranged chain carries TRBV25-1 and TRBJ1-2; 12 central bases correspond to TRBD1. The material sequenced was PBMCs or T cells enriched from blood (not recorded which). Here the CDR3 is given as CASRGQGADYGYTF. The DNA sequence reads TGTGCCAGCAGGGGACAGGGGGCGGACTATGGCTACACCTTC.